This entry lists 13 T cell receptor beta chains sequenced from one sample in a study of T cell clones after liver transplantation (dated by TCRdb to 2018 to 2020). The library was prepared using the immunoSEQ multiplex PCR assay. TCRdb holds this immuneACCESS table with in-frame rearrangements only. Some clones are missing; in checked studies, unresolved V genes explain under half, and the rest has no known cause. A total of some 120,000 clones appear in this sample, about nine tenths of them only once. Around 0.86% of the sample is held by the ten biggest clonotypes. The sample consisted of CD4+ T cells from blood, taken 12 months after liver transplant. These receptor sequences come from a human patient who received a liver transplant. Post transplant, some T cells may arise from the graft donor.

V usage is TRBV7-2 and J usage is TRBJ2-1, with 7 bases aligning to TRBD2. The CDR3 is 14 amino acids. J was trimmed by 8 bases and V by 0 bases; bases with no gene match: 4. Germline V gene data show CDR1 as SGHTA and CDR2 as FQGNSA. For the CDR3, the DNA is TGTGCCAGCAGCTTAGCGGGAGGGCCCTATGAGCAGTTCTTC. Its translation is CASSLAGGPYEQFF.

The CDR3 is CATSTARSGEQYF. The CDR3 region has the DNA TGTGCCACCAGCACCGCCCGGTCGGGCGAGCAGTACTTC. The J gene is TRBJ2-7, the V gene TRBV15; D uncertain. CDR1 and CDR2 from the germline V gene are LNHNV and YYDKDF (reference sequence). The CDR3 sequence is 13 residues long. The ends were cut back, 4 bases at V and 6 bases at J, with 13 bases in the middle.

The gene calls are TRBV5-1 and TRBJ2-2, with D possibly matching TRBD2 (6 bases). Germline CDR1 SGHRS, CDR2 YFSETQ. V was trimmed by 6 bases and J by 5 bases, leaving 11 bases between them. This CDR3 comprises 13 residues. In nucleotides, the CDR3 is TGCGCCAGCACGGGACTTCCTACCGGGGAGCTGTTTTTT. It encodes CASTGLPTGELFF.

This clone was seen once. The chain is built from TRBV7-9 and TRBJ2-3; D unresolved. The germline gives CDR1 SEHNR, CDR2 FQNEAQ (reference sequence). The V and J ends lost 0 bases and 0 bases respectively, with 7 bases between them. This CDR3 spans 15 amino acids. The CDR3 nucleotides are TGTGCCAGCAGCTTAGCAGCACCTAGCACAGATACGCAGTATTTT. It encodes CASSLAAPSTDTQYF.

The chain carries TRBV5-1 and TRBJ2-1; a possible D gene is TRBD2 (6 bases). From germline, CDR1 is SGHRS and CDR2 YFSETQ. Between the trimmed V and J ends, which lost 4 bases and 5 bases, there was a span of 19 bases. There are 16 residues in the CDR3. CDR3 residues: CASSPRGGPLNNEQFF. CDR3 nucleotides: TGCGCCAGCAGCCCGAGGGGAGGACCCTTAAACAATGAGCAGTTCTTC.

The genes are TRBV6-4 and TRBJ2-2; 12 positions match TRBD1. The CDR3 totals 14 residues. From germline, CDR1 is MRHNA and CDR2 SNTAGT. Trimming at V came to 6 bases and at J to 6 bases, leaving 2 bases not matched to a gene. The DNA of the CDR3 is TGTGCCAGCAGGGGACAGGGGGCAGCCGGGGAGCTGTTTTTT. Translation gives CASRGQGAAGELFF.

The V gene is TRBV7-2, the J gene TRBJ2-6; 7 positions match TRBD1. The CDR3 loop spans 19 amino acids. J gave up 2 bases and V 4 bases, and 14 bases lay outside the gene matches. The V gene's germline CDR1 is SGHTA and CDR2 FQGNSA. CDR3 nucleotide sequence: TGTGCCAGCAGCTCCCAAGCGACAGGGTCAAGAGCTGGGGCCAACGTCCTGACTTTC. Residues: CASSSQATGSRAGANVLTF.

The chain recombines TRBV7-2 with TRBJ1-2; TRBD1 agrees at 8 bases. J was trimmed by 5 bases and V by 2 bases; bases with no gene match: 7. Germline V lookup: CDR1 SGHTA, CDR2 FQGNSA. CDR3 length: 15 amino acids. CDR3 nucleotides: TGTGCCAGCAGCTTAACCAGGGGGCGACTTTATGGCTACACCTTC. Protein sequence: CASSLTRGRLYGYTF.

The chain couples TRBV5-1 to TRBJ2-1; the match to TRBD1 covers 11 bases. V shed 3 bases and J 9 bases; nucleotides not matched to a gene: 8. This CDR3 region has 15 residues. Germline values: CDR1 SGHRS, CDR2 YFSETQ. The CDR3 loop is CASSSGTGGRIEQFF. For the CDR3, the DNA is TGCGCCAGCAGCTCCGGGACAGGGGGAAGGATTGAGCAGTTCTTC.

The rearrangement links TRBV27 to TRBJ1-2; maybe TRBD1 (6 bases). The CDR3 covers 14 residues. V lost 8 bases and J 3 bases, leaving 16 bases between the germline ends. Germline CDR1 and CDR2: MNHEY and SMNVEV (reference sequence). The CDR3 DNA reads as TGTGCCAGCCGGTTCCAAGGGGGGGACTATGGCTACACCTTC. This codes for CASRFQGGDYGYTF.

DNA for the CDR3: TGCGCCAGCAGCATTTCCGGGACGGGAGAAGAGACCCAGTACTTC. It encodes CASSISGTGEETQYF. The rearrangement joins TRBV5-1 to TRBJ2-5; TRBD2 might be the D (6 bases). The CDR3 extends over 15 amino acids. Germline V CDR1 and CDR2: SGHRS, YFSETQ. Between the trimmed V and J ends, which lost 4 bases and 3 bases, there was a span of 16 bases.

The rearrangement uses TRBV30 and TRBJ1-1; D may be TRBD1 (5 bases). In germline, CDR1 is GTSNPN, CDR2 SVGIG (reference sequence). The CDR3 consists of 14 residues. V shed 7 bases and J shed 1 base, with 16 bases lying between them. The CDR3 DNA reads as TGTGCCTCATCCAGGGCAGGGTCGAACACTGAAGCTTTCTTT. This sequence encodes CASSRAGSNTEAFF.

CDR3 in DNA: TGTGCCAGCAGCGCTACCCACGGCCAGGGGGGCACCGGGGAGCTGTTTTTT. Its translation is CASSATHGQGGTGELFF. The chain couples TRBV11-2 to TRBJ2-2, with TRBD1 as a possible D gene (7 bases). Trimming left V 5 bases short and J 4 bases short, with 20 bases between. Germline CDR1 is SGHAT and CDR2 is FQNNGV. The CDR3 length is 17 residues.